This is a list of T cell receptor beta chains from one sample in a study of blood T cell repertoires in COVID-19. Sequencing was performed with immunoSEQ multiplex PCR; in TCRdb, only in-frame clones are kept and a portion is missing. Of about 110,000 clones in the sample, 70% to 85% are singletons; the top ten hold around 1.7%. The sequencing sample was made of peripheral blood. The receptor source for this set is a woman between 40 and 50 years old with acute or convalescent COVID-19. CDR3s include the opening cysteine and the closing phenylalanine or tryptophan. D genes are given only for firm matches. Part of the rows lack a size; the others show once, few, many or a class for expanded clones.

v_call: TRBV6-6
clone_size: -
j_call: TRBJ1-1
d_call: TRBD1
cdr3_aa: CASSYSTGTGAEAFF
cdr3_nt: TGTGCCAGCAGTTACTCGACCGGGACAGGGGCTGAAGCTTTCTTT

v_call: TRBV18
clone_size: -
j_call: TRBJ1-6
d_call: -
cdr3_aa: CASSPPGRSSPLHF
cdr3_nt: TGTGCCAGCTCACCACCGGGGAGGAGTTCACCCCTCCACTTT

v_call: TRBV30
clone_size: few
j_call: TRBJ1-2
d_call: -
cdr3_aa: CAWSVQGYGYTF
cdr3_nt: TGTGCCTGGAGTGTACAGGGCTATGGCTACACCTTC

v_call: TRBV12-3/TRBV12-4
clone_size: -
j_call: TRBJ1-2
d_call: TRBD1
cdr3_aa: CASSLEGQGNYTF
cdr3_nt: TGTGCCAGCAGTTTAGAGGGACAGGGTAACTACACCTTC

v_call: TRBV5-6
clone_size: -
j_call: TRBJ2-5
d_call: TRBD1
cdr3_aa: CASSPFRTGPQETQYF
cdr3_nt: TGTGCCAGCAGCCCATTTAGGACAGGTCCTCAAGAGACCCAGTACTTC

v_call: TRBV5-6
clone_size: -
j_call: TRBJ2-5
d_call: -
cdr3_aa: CASSLSSSGGTQYF
cdr3_nt: TGTGCCAGCAGCTTGTCATCCTCCGGTGGGACCCAGTACTTC

v_call: TRBV4-3
clone_size: -
j_call: TRBJ2-5
d_call: TRBD2
cdr3_aa: CASSLGLAPQETQYF
cdr3_nt: TGCGCCAGCAGCCTAGGACTAGCCCCCCAAGAGACCCAGTACTTC

v_call: TRBV5-1
clone_size: few
j_call: TRBJ2-6
d_call: -
cdr3_aa: CASSRGSGANVLTF
cdr3_nt: TGCGCCAGCAGCAGGGGCAGTGGGGCCAACGTCCTGACTTTC

v_call: TRBV7-9
clone_size: -
j_call: TRBJ1-2
d_call: TRBD1
cdr3_aa: CASSLVLGTGDHGYTF
cdr3_nt: TGTGCCAGCAGCTTAGTACTCGGGACAGGGGACCATGGCTACACCTTC

v_call: TRBV14
clone_size: -
j_call: TRBJ2-3
d_call: -
cdr3_aa: CASSQATDTQYF
cdr3_nt: TGTGCCAGCAGCCAAGCGACAGATACGCAGTATTTT

v_call: TRBV7-6
clone_size: -
j_call: TRBJ2-5
d_call: TRBD2
cdr3_aa: CASSPSSGGATQYF
cdr3_nt: TGTGCCAGCAGCCCGTCTAGCGGGGGGGCTACCCAGTACTTC

v_call: TRBV5-1
clone_size: -
j_call: TRBJ1-5
d_call: -
cdr3_aa: CASSPTGVSNQPQHF
cdr3_nt: TGCGCCAGCAGCCCCACGGGGGTAAGCAATCAGCCCCAGCATTTT

v_call: TRBV5-1
clone_size: -
j_call: TRBJ1-1
d_call: -
cdr3_aa: CASSSSGGGTEAFF
cdr3_nt: TGCGCCAGCAGCTCGAGCGGGGGTGGCACTGAAGCTTTCTTT

v_call: TRBV6-1
clone_size: -
j_call: TRBJ1-4
d_call: -
cdr3_aa: CASSVHRERGKSEKLFF
cdr3_nt: TGTGCCAGCAGTGTACACAGGGAAAGAGGGAAGAGTGAAAAACTGTTTTTT

v_call: TRBV15
clone_size: once
j_call: TRBJ2-7
d_call: -
cdr3_aa: CATFPGRTYEQYF
cdr3_nt: TGTGCCACCTTCCCAGGGCGTACCTACGAGCAGTACTTC

v_call: TRBV2
clone_size: many
j_call: TRBJ2-1
d_call: TRBD2
cdr3_aa: CASSEARFSGGNNEQFF
cdr3_nt: TGTGCCAGCAGTGAAGCGCGATTTAGCGGGGGGAACAATGAGCAGTTCTTC